This T cell receptor beta chain was sequenced for a study of graft-versus-host responses after intestinal transplantation. Study context: Induction with anti-thymocyte globulin, then tacrolimus and steroids for around three years, was given to all recipients. General study results and limits: Individuals carrying graft-donor T cell macrochimerism showed high graft-versus-host to host-versus-graft clonal ratios in allografts. GvH clones detected in recipient marrow included some appearing first in ileum or blood.

In germline, CDR1 is LNHDA, CDR2 SQIVND (reference sequence). After removal of 8 bases from V and 1 base from J, the junction contained 8 bases not matched to a gene. This CDR3 is 15 amino acids long. With respect to this clone: The target antigen is unknown.

TCRdb keeps only in-frame clones here, not all; method: immunoSEQ multiplex PCR. This sample has under 100,000 clones; roughly 93% occur once, and the top ten carry approximately 1.1%. The rearrangement uses TRBV19 and TRBJ1-5, with 7 bases that match TRBD1. This TCR was recovered from a human donor who was the organ donor for an intestinal transplant. The material was unstimulated CD8+ T cells sorted from spleen or lymph node cells, obtained before transplant. CDR3 sequence reads: CASEQGRWSNQPQHF. CDR3 DNA: TGTGCCAGTGAACAGGGGCGGTGGAGCAATCAGCCCCAGCATTTT.